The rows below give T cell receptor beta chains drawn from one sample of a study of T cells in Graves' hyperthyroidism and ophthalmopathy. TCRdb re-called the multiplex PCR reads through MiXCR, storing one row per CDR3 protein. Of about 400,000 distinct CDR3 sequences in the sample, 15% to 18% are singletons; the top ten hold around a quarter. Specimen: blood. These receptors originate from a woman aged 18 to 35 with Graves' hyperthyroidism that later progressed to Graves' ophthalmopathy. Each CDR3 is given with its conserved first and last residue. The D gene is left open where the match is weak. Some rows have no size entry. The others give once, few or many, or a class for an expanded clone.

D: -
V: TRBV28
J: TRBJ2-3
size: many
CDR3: CASSLAGGGPDTQYF
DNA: TGTGCCAGCAGTTTAGCGGGTGGAGGCCCAGATACGCAGTATTTT

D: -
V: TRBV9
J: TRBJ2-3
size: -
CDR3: CASSPRRGARLNTQYF
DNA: TGTGCCAGCAGCCCGAGGAGAGGGGCGCGTCTCAATACGCAGTATTTT

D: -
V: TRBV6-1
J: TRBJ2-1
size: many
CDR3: CASSSNVRAPSYNEQFF
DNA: TGTGCCAGCAGCTCCAACGTCAGGGCTCCCTCCTACAATGAGCAGTTCTTC

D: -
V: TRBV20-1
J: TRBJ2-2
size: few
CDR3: CSARDVSIDANTGELFF
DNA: TGCAGTGCTAGAGATGTTTCCATTGACGCGAACACCGGGGAGCTGTTTTTT

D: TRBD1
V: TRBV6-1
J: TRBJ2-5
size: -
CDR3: CASSPGQGPGETQYF
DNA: TGTGCCAGCAGCCCCGGACAGGGACCGGGAGAGACCCAGTACTTC

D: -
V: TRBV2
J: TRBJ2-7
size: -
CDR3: CASRTGLASERSYEQYF
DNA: TGTGCCAGCAGGACAGGGCTGGCTAGCGAGCGCTCCTACGAGCAGTACTTC

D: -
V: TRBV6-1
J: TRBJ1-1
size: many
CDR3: CASSTETGWDTEAFF
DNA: TGTGCCAGCAGTACCGAAACAGGGTGGGACACTGAAGCTTTCTTT

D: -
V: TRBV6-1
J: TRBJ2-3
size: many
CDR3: CASSEKTSSISTDTQYF
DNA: TGTGCCAGCAGTGAAAAGACTTCCTCTATTAGCACAGATACGCAGTATTTT

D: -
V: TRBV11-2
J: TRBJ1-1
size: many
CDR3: CASPGQDTEAFF
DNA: TGTGCCAGCCCGGGACAAGACACTGAAGCTTTCTTT

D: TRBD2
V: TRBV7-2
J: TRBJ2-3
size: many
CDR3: CASSPLGLAGDTDTQYF
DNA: TGTGCCAGCAGCCCCCTCGGGCTAGCGGGAGACACAGATACGCAGTATTTT

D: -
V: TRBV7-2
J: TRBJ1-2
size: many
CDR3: CASSLGPGGFFGYTF
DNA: TGTGCCAGCAGCTTAGGGCCCGGGGGCTTCTTTGGCTACACCTTC

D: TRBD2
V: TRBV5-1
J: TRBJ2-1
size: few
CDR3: CASSQANSGTRSDNEQFF
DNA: TGCGCCAGCAGTCAGGCTAACTCCGGGACTAGATCGGACAATGAGCAGTTCTTC

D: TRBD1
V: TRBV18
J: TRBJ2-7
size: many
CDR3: CASSRSGGYEQYF
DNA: TGTGCCAGCTCACGGTCAGGGGGATACGAGCAGTACTTC

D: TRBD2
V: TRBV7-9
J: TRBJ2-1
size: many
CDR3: CASSLERAGGVRYNEQFF
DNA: TGTGCCAGCAGCTTAGAAAGGGCGGGAGGGGTTCGTTACAATGAGCAGTTCTTC

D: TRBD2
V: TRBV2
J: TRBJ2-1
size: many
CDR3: CASSERAGGGDNEQFF
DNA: TGTGCCAGCAGTGAACGAGCGGGAGGTGGAGACAATGAGCAGTTCTTC

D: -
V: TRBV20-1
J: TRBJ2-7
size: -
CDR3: CSASIATKEYF
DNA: TGCAGTGCTAGTATAGCCACTAAGGAGTACTTC

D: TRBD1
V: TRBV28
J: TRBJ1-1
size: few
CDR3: CASRQGAWNTEAFF
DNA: TGTGCCAGCAGACAGGGGGCTTGGAACACTGAAGCTTTCTTT

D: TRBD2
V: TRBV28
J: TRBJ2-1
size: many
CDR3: CASNSREGVVYNEQFF
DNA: TGTGCCAGCAATTCTCGGGAGGGAGTGGTCTACAATGAGCAGTTCTTC

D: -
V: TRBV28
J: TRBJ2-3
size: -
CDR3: CASSFWQGPDTQYF
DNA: TGTGCCAGCAGTTTTTGGCAGGGGCCAGATACGCAGTATTTT

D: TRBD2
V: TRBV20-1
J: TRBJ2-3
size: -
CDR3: CSGGGGSRDTQYF
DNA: TGCAGTGGGGGGGGGGGGAGCAGGGATACGCAGTATTTT

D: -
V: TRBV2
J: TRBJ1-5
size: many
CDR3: CASSVGAYQPQHF
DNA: TGTGCCAGCAGTGTCGGGGCTTACCAGCCCCAGCATTTT

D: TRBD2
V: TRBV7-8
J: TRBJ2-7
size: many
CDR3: CASFPGRVGGEQYF
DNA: TGTGCCAGCTTTCCAGGCAGGGTGGGAGGGGAGCAGTACTTC

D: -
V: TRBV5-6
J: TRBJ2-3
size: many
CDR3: CASSFLIAEFTDTQYF
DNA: TGTGCCAGCAGCTTTTTGATAGCGGAATTCACAGATACGCAGTATTTT

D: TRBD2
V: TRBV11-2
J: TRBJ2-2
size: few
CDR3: CASSDTRTSANTGELFF
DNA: TGTGCCAGCAGCGATACGAGGACTAGCGCGAACACCGGGGAGCTGTTTTTT

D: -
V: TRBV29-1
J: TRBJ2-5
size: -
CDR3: CSVEDVRETQYF
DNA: TGCAGCGTTGAAGATGTCCGAGAGACCCAGTACTTC

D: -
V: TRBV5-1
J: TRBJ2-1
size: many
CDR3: CASSPTSYNEQFF
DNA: TGCGCCAGCAGCCCTACTAGTTACAATGAGCAGTTCTTC

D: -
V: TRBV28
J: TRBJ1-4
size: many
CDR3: CASSSPWRANEKLFF
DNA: TGTGCCAGCAGTTCCCCGTGGAGGGCTAATGAAAAACTGTTTTTT

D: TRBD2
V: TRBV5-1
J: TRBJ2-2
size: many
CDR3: CASMGLAGRTGELFF
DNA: TGCGCCAGCATGGGACTAGCGGGACGCACCGGGGAGCTGTTTTTT

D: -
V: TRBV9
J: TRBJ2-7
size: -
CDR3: CASSVGQDPYEQYF
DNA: TGTGCCAGCAGCGTAGGCCAAGATCCCTACGAGCAGTACTTC

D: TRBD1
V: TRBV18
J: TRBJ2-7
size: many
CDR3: CASSQTGSREQYF
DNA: TGTGCCAGCTCACAGACAGGGAGCCGGGAGCAGTACTTC

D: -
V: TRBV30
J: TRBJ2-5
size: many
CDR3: CAWSRMTKRTQYF
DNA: TGTGCCTGGAGTCGGATGACCAAAAGGACCCAGTACTTC

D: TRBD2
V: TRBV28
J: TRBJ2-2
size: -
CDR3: CASSLLAGIGELFF
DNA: TGTGCCAGCAGTTTACTAGCGGGAATCGGGGAGCTGTTTTTT

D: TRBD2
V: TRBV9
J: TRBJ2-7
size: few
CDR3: CASSVGVSGGTYEQYF
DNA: TGTGCCAGCAGCGTAGGGGTTAGCGGGGGCACCTACGAGCAGTACTTC

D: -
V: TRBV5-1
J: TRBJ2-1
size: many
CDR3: CASSLVRESYNEQFF
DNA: TGCGCCAGCAGCTTGGTACGGGAGTCGTACAATGAGCAGTTCTTC

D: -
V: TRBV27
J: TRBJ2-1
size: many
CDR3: CASSLYLRDFYNEQFF
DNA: TGTGCCAGCAGTCTTTACCTCCGGGACTTCTACAATGAGCAGTTCTTC

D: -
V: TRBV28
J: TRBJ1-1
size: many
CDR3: CASSFDADSMNTEAFF
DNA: TGTGCCAGCAGTTTTGATGCTGACAGTATGAACACTGAAGCTTTCTTT

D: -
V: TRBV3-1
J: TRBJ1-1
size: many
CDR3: CASSPLGGGTEAFF
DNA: TGTGCCAGCAGCCCCCTGGGGGGAGGCACTGAAGCTTTCTTT

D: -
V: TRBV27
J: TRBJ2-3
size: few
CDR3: CASSRSSGDTQYF
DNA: TGTGCCAGCAGTAGAAGTTCGGGGGATACGCAGTATTTT

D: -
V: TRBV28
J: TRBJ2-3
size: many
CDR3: CASSYRDGTDTQYF
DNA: TGTGCCAGCAGTTACAGGGATGGGACAGATACGCAGTATTTT

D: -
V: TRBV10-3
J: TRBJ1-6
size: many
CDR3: CAISRGGVNNSPLHF
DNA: TGTGCCATCAGCCGAGGGGGAGTTAATAATTCACCCCTCCACTTT

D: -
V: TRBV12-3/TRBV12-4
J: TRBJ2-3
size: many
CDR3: CASSTTSPGTDTQYF
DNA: TGTGCCAGCAGTACGACTAGTCCGGGCACAGATACGCAGTATTTT

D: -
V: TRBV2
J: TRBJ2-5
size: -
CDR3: CASSVGLEFGGAIQETQYF
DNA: TGTGCCAGCAGTGTGGGTTTGGAGTTCGGGGGAGCGATCCAAGAGACCCAGTACTTC

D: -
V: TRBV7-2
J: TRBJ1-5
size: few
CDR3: CASSLTQAHSNQPQHF
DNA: TGTGCCAGCAGCTTAACGCAAGCCCATAGCAATCAGCCCCAGCATTTT

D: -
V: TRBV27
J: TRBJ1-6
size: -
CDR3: CVSSLLGSPRAPLHF
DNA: TGTGTCAGCAGTTTATTGGGATCCCCGAGGGCACCCCTCCACTTT

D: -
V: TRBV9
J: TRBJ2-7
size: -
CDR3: CASSLVIGVDEQYF
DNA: TGTGCCAGCAGCCTCGTCATAGGAGTTGACGAGCAGTACTTC

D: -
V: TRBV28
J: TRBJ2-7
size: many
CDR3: CASSPYPYEQYF
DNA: TGTGCCAGCAGCCCCTACCCCTACGAGCAGTACTTC

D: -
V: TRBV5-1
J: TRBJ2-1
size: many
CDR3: CASSWNQRTERNNEQFF
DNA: TGCGCCAGCAGCTGGAACCAAAGGACAGAACGAAACAATGAGCAGTTCTTC

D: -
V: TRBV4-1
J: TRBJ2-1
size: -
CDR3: CASSQPGRDKYNEQFF
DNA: TGCGCCAGCAGCCAACCCGGCCGGGACAAATACAATGAGCAGTTCTTC

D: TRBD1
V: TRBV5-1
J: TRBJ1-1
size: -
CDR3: CASKQGAVNTEAFF
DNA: TGCGCCAGCAAACAGGGGGCCGTGAACACTGAAGCTTTCTTT

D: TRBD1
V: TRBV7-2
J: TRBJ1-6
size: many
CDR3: CASSLVWGQGRTPLHF
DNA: TGTGCCAGCAGCTTAGTGTGGGGACAGGGGAGGACACCCCTCCACTTT

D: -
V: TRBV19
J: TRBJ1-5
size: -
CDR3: CASEGGNSNQPQHF
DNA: TGTGCCAGTGAGGGGGGCAATAGCAATCAGCCCCAGCATTTT

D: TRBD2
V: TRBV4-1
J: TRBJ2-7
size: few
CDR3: CASSHLPGLAAYYEQYF
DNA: TGCGCCAGCAGCCACCTACCGGGACTAGCGGCTTACTACGAGCAGTACTTC

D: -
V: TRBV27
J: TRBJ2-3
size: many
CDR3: CASSVNRGGDTQYF
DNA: TGTGCCAGCAGCGTTAACAGGGGAGGAGATACGCAGTATTTT

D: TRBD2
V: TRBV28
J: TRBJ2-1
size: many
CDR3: CASSGELAGVQGQFF
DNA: TGTGCCAGCAGTGGGGAACTAGCGGGAGTTCAGGGGCAGTTCTTC

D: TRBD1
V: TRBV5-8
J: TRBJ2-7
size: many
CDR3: CASPRSPGQEYEQYF
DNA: TGTGCCAGCCCGAGATCTCCGGGACAGGAGTACGAGCAGTACTTC

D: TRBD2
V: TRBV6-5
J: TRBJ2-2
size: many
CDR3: CASSYSKGLAGAGELFF
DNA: TGTGCCAGCAGTTACTCGAAGGGACTAGCGGGAGCCGGGGAGCTGTTTTTT

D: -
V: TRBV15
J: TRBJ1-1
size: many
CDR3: CATSPGAYVTEAFF
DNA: TGTGCCACTTCCCCGGGGGCGTACGTCACTGAAGCTTTCTTT

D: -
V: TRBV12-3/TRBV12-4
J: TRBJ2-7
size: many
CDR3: CASSTYTPEQYF
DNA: TGTGCCAGCAGTACCTACACCCCGGAGCAGTACTTC

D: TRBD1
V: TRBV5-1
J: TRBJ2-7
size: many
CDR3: CASSLAGQSPHEQYF
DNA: TGCGCCAGCAGCTTGGCGGGACAGAGCCCTCACGAGCAGTACTTC

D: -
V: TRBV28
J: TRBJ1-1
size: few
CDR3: CASSPRDISAFF
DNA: TGTGCCAGCAGTCCCCGGGACATTAGCGCTTTCTTT